The next 7 T cell receptor beta chains were all read from a single sample in a study of blood T cell repertoires in COVID-19. The method was immunoSEQ multiplex PCR; TCRdb's version includes in-frame clones alone and lacks a portion of them. The repertoire consists of almost 70,000 clones, with roughly 87% occurring once and the leading ten covering approximately 5%. Material: peripheral blood. The receptors derive from a woman aged 45-65 years with active COVID-19.

The V and J genes are TRBV5-1 and TRBJ1-1; a weak D match, TRBD1 (5 bases). The CDR3 has 16 amino acids. The V and J ends lost 0 bases and 4 bases respectively, with 16 bases between them. Germline V lookup: CDR1 SGHRS, CDR2 YFSETQ. Written as DNA, the CDR3 is TGCGCCAGCAGCTTGGGGCAAGTCAGGGCAGGCACTGAAGCTTTCTTT. Protein product: CASSLGQVRAGTEAFF.

The V and J genes are TRBV5-1 and TRBJ1-3, with 7 bases aligning to TRBD1. V was clipped by 2 bases and J by 1 base; unmatched bases: 6. Germline V CDR1 and CDR2: SGHRS, YFSETQ. CDR3 length: 16 amino acids. CDR3: CASSFDRATSGNTIYF. CDR3 bases: TGCGCCAGCAGCTTCGACAGGGCCACATCTGGAAACACCATATATTTT.

The rearrangement links TRBV19 to TRBJ2-3; no reliable D call. Germline values: CDR1 LNHDA, CDR2 SQIVND (reference sequence). The CDR3 is made up of 15 amino acids. The V end was cut by 1 base, the J end by 4 bases, with 12 bases between. The CDR3 loop reads CASSIVVAGADTQYF. The CDR3 DNA reads as TGTGCCAGTAGTATAGTGGTAGCCGGAGCAGATACGCAGTATTTT.

This chain uses TRBV2 with TRBJ2-7; a possible D gene is TRBD2 (6 bases). The CDR3 is made up of 12 amino acids. V was trimmed by 5 bases and J by 4 bases, leaving 9 bases between them. Germline V lookup: CDR1 SNHLY, CDR2 FYNNEI. The CDR3 is CASSPGLYEQYF. For the CDR3, the DNA is TGTGCCAGCAGTCCGGGACTTTACGAGCAGTACTTC.

The chain couples TRBV9 to TRBJ1-2; 8 nucleotides agree with TRBD1. The V segment lost 0 bases and the J segment 6 bases; nucleotides outside the gene matches: 4. The CDR3 spans 14 residues. Germline loops: CDR1 SGDLS, CDR2 YYNGEE. CDR3 sequence reads: CASSVDRTGNGYTF. CDR3 DNA: TGTGCCAGCAGCGTAGATCGGACAGGGAATGGCTACACCTTC.

This chain's CDR3 is CAPPRGLADSYEQYF. As DNA, the CDR3 is TGTGCCCCACCCCGGGGACTAGCGGACTCCTACGAGCAGTACTTC. This chain uses TRBV28 with TRBJ2-7, with 11 positions matching TRBD2. The germline V gene has CDR1 MDHEN and CDR2 SYDVKM. V lost 11 bases and J lost 0; bases outside the gene matches: 9. The CDR3 is made up of 15 amino acids.

This rearrangement joins TRBV27 to TRBJ2-1; TRBD2 agrees at 10 bases. The V segment lost 4 bases and the J segment 5 bases; nucleotides outside the gene matches: 8. This CDR3 contains 16 residues. Germline assignment: CDR1 MNHEY and CDR2 SMNVEV (reference sequence). CDR3 protein: CASSSPSGRGHNEQFF. DNA for the CDR3: TGTGCCAGCAGTTCCCCTAGCGGGAGAGGACACAATGAGCAGTTCTTC.